Below, 7 T cell receptor beta chains from the same sample are listed, as sequenced in a study of blood T cell repertoires in COVID-19. Using immunoSEQ multiplex PCR, the repertoire was profiled, and TCRdb retains in-frame clones only, with some absent. Among 250,000 or so clones, 86% were seen once, and the ten largest hold about 12%. Sequences were obtained from peripheral blood. The receptors originated from a man at least 80 years old with acute or convalescent COVID-19.

The V and J genes are TRBV20-1 and TRBJ2-1; D perhaps matches TRBD2 (5 bases). Germline V lookup: CDR1 DFQATT, CDR2 SNEGSKA (reference sequence). V lost 5 bases and J lost 13, with 12 bases in between. This CDR3 spans 10 amino acids. As DNA, the CDR3 is TGCAGTGCTCCCTTGGGGAGCCAGTTCTTC. This translates into CSAPLGSQFF.

The V and J genes are TRBV27 and TRBJ1-6; the match to TRBD1 covers 10 bases. The CDR3 is 16 amino acids. Trimming removed 6 bases from V and 6 bases from J; junction bases left unmatched: 8. Per the germline V gene, CDR1 is MNHEY and CDR2 is SMNVEV (reference sequence). The CDR3, as DNA: TGTGCCAGCAGCCGGGACAGGGGATGGGGTAATTCACCCCTCCACTTT. Its protein product is CASSRDRGWGNSPLHF.

This rearrangement joins TRBV10-2 to TRBJ2-5; 10 bases fit TRBD2. The ends lost 2 bases at V and 5 bases at J; junction bases unmatched: 5. The CDR3 runs to 15 residues. Per germline, CDR1 WSHSY and CDR2 SAAADI. This CDR3 is CASSEPSGGIETQYF. CDR3 nucleotides: TGCGCCAGCAGTGAGCCTAGCGGGGGAATCGAGACCCAGTACTTC.

The chain employs TRBV24-1 and TRBJ1-2, with D possibly matching TRBD1 (6 bases). This CDR3 region has 13 residues. Germline V lookup: CDR1 KGHDR, CDR2 SFDVKD. Trimming cost V 3 bases and J 13 bases, with 17 bases left between them. In DNA form, the CDR3 reads TGTGCCACCAGTGATAATGGAAGGGGGACCTCCACCTTC. Its translation: CATSDNGRGTSTF.

The chain carries TRBV5-1 and TRBJ2-7, with D possibly matching TRBD1 (6 bases). Deletions cut 0 bases from V and 3 bases from J, with 10 bases between. Germline CDR1 SGHRS, CDR2 YFSETQ. The CDR3 has 14 amino acids. The CDR3 region is CASSLAGQSYEQYF. For the CDR3, the DNA is TGCGCCAGCAGCTTGGCCGGACAGAGCTACGAGCAGTACTTC. Together with reference TRBV5-1 and TRBJ2-7, the CDR3 gives the full variable domain: KAGVTQTPRYLIKTRGQQVTLSCSPISGHRSVSWYQQTPGQGLQFLFEYFSETQRNKGNFPGRFSGRQFSNSRSEMNVSTLELGDSALYLCASSLAGQSYEQYFGPGTRLTVT.

This clone was seen more than once but under ten times. The CDR3 loop reads CASSEVGGGAANTGELFF. CDR3 coding DNA: TGTGCCAGCAGTGAAGTTGGCGGGGGGGCCGCTAACACCGGGGAGCTGTTTTTT. This chain links TRBV2 with TRBJ2-2, with 9 bases fitting TRBD2. CDR3 length equals 18 residues. The V gene end was trimmed by 1 base and the J gene end by 2 bases; junction bases not matched to a gene: 8. CDR1 is SNHLY and CDR2 is FYNNEI in the germline V gene.

The V call is TRBV28, the J call TRBJ1-2, with TRBD1 as a possible D gene (6 bases). There are 15 residues in the CDR3. Germline loops: CDR1 MDHEN, CDR2 SYDVKM. V was shortened by 5 bases and J by 3 bases, with 16 bases between the two germline ends. The CDR3 nucleotides read TGTGCCAGCAGTCGGGACACCCCAAGGGACTATGGCTACACCTTC. Its protein product is CASSRDTPRDYGYTF.